The 3 T cell receptor beta chains presented below share a single source sample, sequenced in a study of OX40 agonist ivuxolimab in advanced cancers. Preparation of the library involved the immunoSEQ multiplex PCR assay. This immuneACCESS table, as held by TCRdb, lists in-frame sequences with V and J called but not all clones. Of the missing ones, under half trace to an unresolved V gene in checked studies; the others have no known cause. This sample holds under 65,000 clones; under 95% were observed only once. The ten largest clonotypes hold around 8.7% of the sample. Sequenced here: CD4+ or CD8+ T cells sorted from blood, sampled in a trial of the OX40 agonist ivuxolimab. The receptors were sampled from an adult with an advanced solid tumor such as melanoma, head and neck, liver or kidney cancer.

This chain links TRBV4-3 with TRBJ1-1, with 10 bases lining up with TRBD1. Trimming removed 0 bases from V and 4 bases from J; junction bases left unmatched: 2. Germline V CDR1 and CDR2: LGHNA, YSLEER. This CDR3 is 15 amino acids long. The CDR3 loop is CASSQDRTGGTEAFF. CDR3 coding DNA: TGCGCCAGCAGCCAAGATAGGACAGGGGGCACTGAAGCTTTCTTT.

The V call is TRBV4-3, the J call TRBJ2-1, with TRBD2 as a possible D gene (6 bases). Trimming removed 5 bases at V and 3 bases at J, with 17 bases between. The CDR3 loop spans 16 amino acids. CDR1 LGHNA and CDR2 YSLEER come from the germline V gene. The CDR3 region is CASSKAHRDFYNEQFF. The CDR3 DNA is TGCGCCAGCAGCAAAGCGCACCGGGACTTCTACAATGAGCAGTTCTTC.

The chain has TRBV27 and TRBJ1-1; TRBD1 matches 7 bases. The CDR3 runs to 15 residues. Germline loops: CDR1 MNHEY, CDR2 SMNVEV (reference sequence). The V segment lost 0 bases and the J segment 1 base; nucleotides outside the gene matches: 2. The CDR3 loop is CASSLSSGGNTEAFF. The CDR3 nucleotides read TGTGCCAGCAGTTTATCCTCAGGGGGGAACACTGAAGCTTTCTTT.